This T cell receptor (beta chain) was obtained from a study of immune heterogeneity within non-small cell lung tumors. Using 32 V and 13 J primers, multiplex PCR amplified TCR beta CDR3. TCRdb analysed the multiplex PCR reads with MiXCR anew, one entry per CDR3 protein. The sample lists 20,000 to 25,000 distinct CDR3 sequences, around 30% occurring once. The germline V gene encodes CDR1 LNHDA and CDR2 SQIVND (reference sequence). V shed 8 bases and J shed 3 bases, with 20 bases lying between them. The CDR3 runs 16 residues. To note about this clonotype: No antigen is known for it.

Bulk tumor genomic DNA, roughly 660 ng per sample, was used as template. Spaced far apart, several biopsies were taken from each primary tumor during surgery. Patients underwent curative surgery for untreated, newly diagnosed non-small cell lung cancer. Donation came from patients with newly diagnosed non-small cell lung cancer who were having surgery with curative intent. Findings and caveats of the study: Tumor sites within a patient were found to share identical dominant CDR3 beta clonotypes, and site-unique high-frequency clones were also present. Individual patients had largely distinct high-frequency T-cell receptor beta clonotypes.

This clonotype originated in a man between 40 and 49 years old with non-small cell lung cancer. V usage is TRBV19 and J usage is TRBJ1-5, with D possibly being TRBD1 (5 bases). Sequencing input: lung tumor tissue. As DNA, the CDR3 is TGTGCCAGTGGGAGCCTTACAAGGGGCGACAATCAGCCCCAGCATTTT. Its translation: CASGSLTRGDNQPQHF.